The 11 T cell receptor beta chains below come from one sample, sequenced in a study of T cells in Graves' hyperthyroidism and ophthalmopathy. RNA transcripts yielded amplified TCR beta CDR3 regions. During a first-round RT-PCR of the TCR CDR3, the HTBI primer set was used. MiXCR, applied by TCRdb to the multiplex PCR reads, yields one record per CDR3 protein. The sample records about half a million distinct CDR3 sequences, about 16% being singletons. Sequenced sample: blood. These receptors all stem from a woman in her 30s with Graves' ophthalmopathy.

The chain couples TRBV7-2 to TRBJ2-3; D might be TRBD2 (5 bases). The CDR3 totals 12 residues. V lost 7 bases, J lost 5 bases, and 10 bases lay in between. From germline, CDR1 is SGHTA and CDR2 FQGNSA. The CDR3 region has the DNA TGTGCCAGCAACCCGGGGATAGATACGCAGTATTTT. Its translation: CASNPGIDTQYF.

This clonotype was counted between two and nine times. This chain links TRBV10-3 with TRBJ1-2; TRBD1 matches at 8 bases. CDR1 is ENHRY, CDR2 SYGVKD, per germline. This CDR3 comprises 13 residues. V was clipped by 10 bases and J by 2 bases; unmatched bases: 6. CDR3 nucleotides: TGTGCCACGGGGACAGGAGAAAACTATGGCTACACCTTC. Amino acid sequence: CATGTGENYGYTF.

This clonotype has just a few counts. The rearrangement joins TRBV19 to TRBJ1-2; maybe TRBD1 (6 bases). CDR1 LNHDA and CDR2 SQIVND come from the germline V gene (reference sequence). V was trimmed by 9 bases and J by 8 bases, leaving 19 bases between them. The CDR3 spans 13 residues. The CDR3 DNA is TGTGCCAGCCAAGCACCACAGGGTGGCGGCTACACCTTC. Amino acid sequence: CASQAPQGGGYTF.

In this sample, this clonotype turned up many times. The J gene is TRBJ1-2, the V gene TRBV11-3; tentative D call: TRBD1 (5 bases). This CDR3 comprises 14 residues. From germline, CDR1 is SGHNT and CDR2 YENEEA. The ends were cut back, 4 bases at V and 2 bases at J, with 11 bases in the middle. CDR3 nucleotide sequence: TGTGCCAGCAGCTCACAGGACGGGAACTATGGCTACACCTTC. This codes for CASSSQDGNYGYTF.

This chain links TRBV28 with TRBJ1-1, with D perhaps matching TRBD1 (6 bases). The CDR3 extends over 11 amino acids. V gave up 4 bases and J gave up 10 bases, with 10 bases separating them. Germline V gene lookup returns CDR1 MDHEN and CDR2 SYDVKM. This CDR3 is CASSSKGVAFF. CDR3 DNA: TGTGCCAGCAGTTCTAAGGGGGTAGCTTTCTTT. Complete variable domain (other parts from reference TRBV28 and TRBJ1-1): DVKVTQSSRYLVKRTGEKVFLECVQDMDHENMFWYRQDPGLGLRLIYFSYDVKMKEKGDIPEGYSVSREKKERFSLILESASTNQTSMYLCASSSKGVAFFGQGTRLTVV.

This rearrangement joins TRBV30 to TRBJ2-1; 7 nucleotides line up with TRBD1. The CDR3 extends over 13 amino acids. V gave up 4 bases and J gave up 2 bases; unmatched junction bases: 2. The germline V gene has CDR1 GTSNPN and CDR2 SVGIG (reference sequence). Here the CDR3 reads CAWTGGAYNEQFF. CDR3 nucleotides: TGTGCCTGGACAGGGGGAGCCTACAATGAGCAGTTCTTC.

The sample holds a few counts of this clonotype. A much more abundant neighbour one base away suggests this may be a read error. The CDR3 reads CASSLGGLLVETQCF. Written as DNA, the CDR3 is TGTGCCAGCAGCTTAGGGGGCTTGTTGGTGGAGACCCAGTGCTTC. The V gene is TRBV11-2, the J gene TRBJ2-5; tentatively, D is TRBD1 (5 bases). The CDR3 has 15 amino acids. The germline V gene has CDR1 SGHAT and CDR2 FQNNGV.

There are a few counts of this clonotype. This chain connects TRBV10-1 to TRBJ2-2; perhaps TRBD2 as D (6 bases). V dropped 2 bases and J dropped 1 base, with 11 bases sitting between them. The length of the CDR3 is 16 residues. Per germline, CDR1 WNHNN and CDR2 SYGVQD (reference sequence). As DNA, the CDR3 is TGCGCCAGCAGTGAGGTCGGGGGTGTGAACACCGGGGAGCTGTTTTTT. Residues: CASSEVGGVNTGELFF.

This clonotype came up a few times. V is TRBV7-9 and J is TRBJ1-3; 7 nucleotides match TRBD1. Germline CDR1 and CDR2: SEHNR and FQNEAQ (reference sequence). The CDR3 contains 13 residues. V was pared by 7 bases and J by 2 bases, with 2 bases of the junction left unmatched. The CDR3 spells CASTQGAGNTIYF. CDR3 DNA sequence: TGTGCCAGCACCCAGGGGGCTGGAAACACCATATATTTT.

Many counts were recorded for this clonotype. In nucleotides, the CDR3 is TGTGCCAGCAGCTTCGGATTAGGGAATTGGGAGACCCAGTACTTC. This encodes CASSFGLGNWETQYF. This rearrangement joins TRBV7-2 to TRBJ2-5; D gene ambiguous. Trimming stripped 3 bases from V and 5 bases from J, with 16 bases between. CDR1 is SGHTA, CDR2 FQGNSA, per germline. This CDR3 region has 15 residues. Combining the CDR3 with reference TRBV7-2 and TRBJ2-5 gives the whole variable domain GAGVSQSPSNKVTEKGKDVELRCDPISGHTALYWYRQSLGQGLEFLIYFQGNSAPDKSGLPSDRFSAERTGGSVSTLTIQRTQQEDSAVYLCASSFGLGNWETQYFGPGTRLLVL.

This clonotype has only a few counts. The CDR3 here is CASSGGSGYTF. The CDR3 DNA reads TGTGCCAGCAGCGGGGGGTCTGGCTACACCTTC. The V and J genes are TRBV6-1 and TRBJ1-2; D perhaps matches TRBD1 (5 bases). Germline V lookup: CDR1 MNHNS, CDR2 SASEGT. The CDR3 loop spans 11 amino acids. Trimming removed 6 bases from V and 7 bases from J, with 9 bases in between.